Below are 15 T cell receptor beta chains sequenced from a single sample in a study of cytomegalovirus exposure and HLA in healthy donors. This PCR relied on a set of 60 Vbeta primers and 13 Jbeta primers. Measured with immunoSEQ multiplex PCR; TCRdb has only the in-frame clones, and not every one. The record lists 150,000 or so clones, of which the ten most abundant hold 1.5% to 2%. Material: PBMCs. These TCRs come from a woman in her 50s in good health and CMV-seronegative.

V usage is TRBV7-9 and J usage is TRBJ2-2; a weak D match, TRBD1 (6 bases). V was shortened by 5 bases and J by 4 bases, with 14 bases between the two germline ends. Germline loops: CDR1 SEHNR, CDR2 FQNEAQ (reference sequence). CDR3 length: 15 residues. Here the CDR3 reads CASSQYRAATGELFF. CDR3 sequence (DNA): TGTGCCAGCAGCCAGTACAGGGCCGCCACCGGGGAGCTGTTTTTT.

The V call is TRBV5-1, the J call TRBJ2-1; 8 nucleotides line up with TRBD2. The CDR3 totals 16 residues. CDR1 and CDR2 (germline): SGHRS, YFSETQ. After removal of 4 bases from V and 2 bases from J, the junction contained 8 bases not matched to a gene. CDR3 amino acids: CASSKRSGGTYNEQFF. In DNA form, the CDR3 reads TGCGCCAGCAGCAAAAGGTCGGGGGGGACCTACAATGAGCAGTTCTTC.

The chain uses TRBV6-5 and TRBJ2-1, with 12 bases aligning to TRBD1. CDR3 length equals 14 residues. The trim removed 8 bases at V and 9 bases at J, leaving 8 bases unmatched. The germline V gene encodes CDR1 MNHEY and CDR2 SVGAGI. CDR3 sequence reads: CASCPGQGAGEQFF. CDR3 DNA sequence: TGTGCCAGCTGCCCGGGACAGGGGGCGGGTGAGCAGTTCTTC.

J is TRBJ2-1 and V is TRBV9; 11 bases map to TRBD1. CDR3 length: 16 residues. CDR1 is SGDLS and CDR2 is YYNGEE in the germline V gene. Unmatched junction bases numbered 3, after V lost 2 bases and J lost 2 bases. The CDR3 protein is CASSVSGQGAYNEQFF. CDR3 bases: TGTGCCAGCAGCGTCTCGGGACAGGGGGCCTACAATGAGCAGTTCTTC.

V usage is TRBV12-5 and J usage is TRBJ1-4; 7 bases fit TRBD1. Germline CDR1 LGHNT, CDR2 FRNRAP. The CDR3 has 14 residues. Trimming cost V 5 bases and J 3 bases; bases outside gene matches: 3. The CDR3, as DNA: TGTGCTAGTGGTCTCGGGACAGCTAATGAAAAACTGTTTTTT. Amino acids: CASGLGTANEKLFF.

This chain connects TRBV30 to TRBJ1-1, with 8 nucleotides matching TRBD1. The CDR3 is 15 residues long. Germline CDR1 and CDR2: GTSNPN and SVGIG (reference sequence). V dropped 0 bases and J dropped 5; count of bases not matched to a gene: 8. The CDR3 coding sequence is TGTGCCTGGAGTGTACCCCGACAGGGGAAAACTGAAGCTTTCTTT. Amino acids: CAWSVPRQGKTEAFF.

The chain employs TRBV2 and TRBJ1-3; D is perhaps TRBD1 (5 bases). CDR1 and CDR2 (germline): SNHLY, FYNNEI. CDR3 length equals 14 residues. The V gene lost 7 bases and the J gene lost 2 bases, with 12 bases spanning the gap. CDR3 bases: TGTGCCAGCAAGGCGGGGCTCACTGGAAACACCATATATTTT. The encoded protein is CASKAGLTGNTIYF. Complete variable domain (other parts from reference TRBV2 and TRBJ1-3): EPEVTQTPSHQVTQMGQEVILRCVPISNHLYFYWYRQILGQKVEFLVSFYNNEISEKSEIFDDQFSVERPDGSNFTLKIRSTKLEDSAMYFCASKAGLTGNTIYFGEGSWLTVV.

CDR3: CASSPTLGGRTGELFF. CDR3 DNA sequence: TGTGCCAGCAGCCCCACTCTGGGTGGGAGGACCGGGGAGCTGTTTTTT. The chain couples TRBV7-2 to TRBJ2-2; tentatively, D is TRBD2 (6 bases). The germline V gene has CDR1 SGHTA and CDR2 FQGNSA. The CDR3 covers 16 residues. The V end lost 5 bases, the J end lost 5 bases, and 18 bases lay between the germline ends.

CDR3 bases: TGTGCCTGGAGTGTAACTCCGTACGAGCAGTACTTC. Translated: CAWSVTPYEQYF. The chain employs TRBV30 and TRBJ2-7, with no clear D. CDR1 is GTSNPN, CDR2 SVGIG, per germline (reference sequence). V lost 0 bases, J lost 4 bases, and 7 bases lay in between. CDR3 size: 12 residues.

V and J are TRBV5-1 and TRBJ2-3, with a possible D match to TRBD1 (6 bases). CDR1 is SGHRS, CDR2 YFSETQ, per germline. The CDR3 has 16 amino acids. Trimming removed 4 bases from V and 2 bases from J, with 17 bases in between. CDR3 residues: CASSPRDNRFTDTQYF. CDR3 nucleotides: TGCGCCAGCAGCCCCCGGGACAACAGGTTCACAGATACGCAGTATTTT.

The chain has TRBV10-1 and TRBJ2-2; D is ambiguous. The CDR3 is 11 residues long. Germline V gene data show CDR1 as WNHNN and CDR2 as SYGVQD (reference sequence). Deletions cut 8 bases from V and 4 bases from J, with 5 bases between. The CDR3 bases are TGCGCCAGCCTACGCACCGGGGAGCTGTTTTTT. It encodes CASLRTGELFF.

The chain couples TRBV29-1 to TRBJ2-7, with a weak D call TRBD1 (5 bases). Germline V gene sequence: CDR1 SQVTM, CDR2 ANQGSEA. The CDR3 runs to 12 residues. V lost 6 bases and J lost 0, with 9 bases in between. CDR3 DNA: TGCAGCGTCCCGACAGACTCCTACGAGCAGTACTTC. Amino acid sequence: CSVPTDSYEQYF.

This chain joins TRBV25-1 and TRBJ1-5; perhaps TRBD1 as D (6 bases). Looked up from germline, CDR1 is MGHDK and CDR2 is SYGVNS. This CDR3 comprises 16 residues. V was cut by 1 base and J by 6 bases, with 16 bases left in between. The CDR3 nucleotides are TGTGCCAGCAGTGAATCCACAGGGCCCGGAGGTCAGCCCCAGCATTTT. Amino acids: CASSESTGPGGQPQHF.

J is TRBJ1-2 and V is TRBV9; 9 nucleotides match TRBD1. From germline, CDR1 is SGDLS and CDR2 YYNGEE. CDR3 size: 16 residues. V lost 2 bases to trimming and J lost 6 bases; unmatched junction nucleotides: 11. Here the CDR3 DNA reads TGTGCCAGCAGCGTGGGACAGGGAACCTTAGGGGATGGCTACACCTTC. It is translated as CASSVGQGTLGDGYTF.

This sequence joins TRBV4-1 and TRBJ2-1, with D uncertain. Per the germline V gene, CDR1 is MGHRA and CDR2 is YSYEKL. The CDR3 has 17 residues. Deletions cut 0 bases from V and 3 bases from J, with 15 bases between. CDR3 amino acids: CASSQDLSSAFYNEQFF. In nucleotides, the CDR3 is TGCGCCAGCAGCCAAGATCTTAGCTCAGCCTTCTACAATGAGCAGTTCTTC.